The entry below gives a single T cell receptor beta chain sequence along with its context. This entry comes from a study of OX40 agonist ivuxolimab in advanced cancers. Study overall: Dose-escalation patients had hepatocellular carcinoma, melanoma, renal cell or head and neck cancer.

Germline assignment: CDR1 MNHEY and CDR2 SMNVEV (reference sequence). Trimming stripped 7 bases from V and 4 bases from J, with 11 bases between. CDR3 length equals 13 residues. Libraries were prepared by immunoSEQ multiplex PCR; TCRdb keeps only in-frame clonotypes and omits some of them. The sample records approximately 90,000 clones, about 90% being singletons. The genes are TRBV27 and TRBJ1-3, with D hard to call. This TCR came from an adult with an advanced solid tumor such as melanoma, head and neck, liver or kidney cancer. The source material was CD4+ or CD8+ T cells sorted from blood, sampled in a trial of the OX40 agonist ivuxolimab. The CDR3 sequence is CASMALSGNTIYF. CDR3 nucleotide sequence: TGTGCCAGCATGGCGTTGTCCGGAAACACCATATATTTT.